Detailed here is one TCR beta chain. Its antigen is not known. The protocol was immunoSEQ multiplex PCR, while the TCRdb copy is restricted to in-frame clones and leaves out a portion. This sample has about 220,000 clones, with approximately 90% found just once. Germline values: CDR1 SGHDT, CDR2 YYEEEE. V shed 5 bases, J shed 6 bases, and the junction held 5 bases outside the gene matches. This CDR3 is built from 14 residues. This specimen belongs to a study of cytomegalovirus exposure and HLA in healthy donors. Overall study findings and caveats: Reports credit the classifier with highly specific, highly sensitive diagnosis of cytomegalovirus status.

The sample was PBMCs. The sequence was obtained from a man aged 18 to 29 in good health and CMV-seronegative. The chain couples TRBV5-6 to TRBJ1-4; TRBD1 agrees at 9 bases. In nucleotides, the CDR3 is TGTGCCAGCAGTTTCGGGACAGGGCATGAAAAACTGTTTTTT. Protein sequence: CASSFGTGHEKLFF.